The 13 T cell receptor beta chains in this list originate from one sample, sequenced in a study of shared clonotypes between healthy human individuals. Libraries were prepared by immunoSEQ multiplex PCR; TCRdb keeps only in-frame clonotypes and omits some of them. The sample shows fewer than 2.5 million clones, 93% of them seen only once. The material sequenced was naive CD4+ T cells from PBMCs. The subset is: CD45RA+ positively selected. The receptors originated from a man in his late teens or twenties in good health. Some clones in this sample may be carry-over from other donors' samples.

The V gene is TRBV5-1, the J gene TRBJ2-3, with 10 bases that match TRBD2. The CDR3 sequence is 17 residues long. Looked up from germline, CDR1 is SGHRS and CDR2 is YFSETQ. Trimming cost V 2 bases and J 2 bases; bases outside gene matches: 8. CDR3 amino acids: CASSLGQREGPTDTQYF. For the CDR3, the DNA is TGCGCCAGCAGCTTAGGTCAGCGGGAGGGCCCCACAGATACGCAGTATTTT.

The rearrangement uses TRBV27 and TRBJ2-7; 7 bases map to TRBD2. The CDR3 runs 15 residues. Germline loops: CDR1 MNHEY, CDR2 SMNVEV (reference sequence). After removal of 5 bases from V and 2 bases from J, the junction contained 9 bases not matched to a gene. The CDR3 sequence is CASSVREEGAYEQYF. The CDR3 DNA is TGTGCCAGCAGTGTCCGGGAGGAGGGCGCCTACGAGCAGTACTTC.

This sequence joins TRBV7-9 and TRBJ2-7; D unresolved. Germline CDR1 reads SEHNR; CDR2 reads FQNEAQ (reference sequence). The CDR3 loop spans 17 amino acids. The V gene lost 6 bases and the J gene lost 0 bases, with 21 bases spanning the gap. CDR3 region: CASRGKPLNRTSYEQYF. The CDR3 DNA reads as TGTGCCAGCAGGGGAAAGCCCTTAAACCGGACCTCCTACGAGCAGTACTTC.

A word on this clone: At the DNA level, this CDR3 is encoded by other sequences in the same sample as well. This sequence joins TRBV28 and TRBJ1-3; D might be TRBD1 (6 bases). The CDR3 length is 15 residues. Trimming took 3 bases from V and 0 from J, leaving 9 bases between them. Germline V lookup: CDR1 MDHEN, CDR2 SYDVKM. CDR3 in DNA: TGTGCCAGCAGTTTCCTACAGGGCTCTGGAAACACCATATATTTT. This codes for CASSFLQGSGNTIYF.

The V and J genes are TRBV7-9 and TRBJ1-3; 8 nucleotides match TRBD1. The germline V gene has CDR1 SEHNR and CDR2 FQNEAQ (reference sequence). This CDR3 has 16 residues. With 5 bases clipped from V and 3 bases from J, the junction kept 9 bases outside the gene matches. This CDR3 is CASSSRTGGGGNTIYF. CDR3 DNA: TGTGCCAGCAGCAGCCGAACAGGGGGAGGTGGAAACACCATATATTTT.

The CDR3 region is CASSPPSFSYNEQFF. The CDR3 DNA reads TGTGCCAGCTCACCACCAAGTTTCTCCTACAATGAGCAGTTCTTC. The genes are TRBV18 and TRBJ2-1; D call uncertain. Deletions cut 0 bases from V and 0 bases from J, with 6 bases between. Germline CDR1 KGHSH, CDR2 LQKENI. The CDR3 is made up of 15 amino acids.

The table lists this clone with a count of one. The rearrangement uses TRBV28 and TRBJ2-1, with TRBD2 as a possible D gene (6 bases). The V and J ends lost 5 bases and 4 bases respectively, with 12 bases between them. Looked up from germline, CDR1 is MDHEN and CDR2 is SYDVKM. This CDR3 is 14 amino acids long. The CDR3 protein is CASSPRDLYNEQFF. CDR3 DNA: TGTGCCAGCAGTCCGCGGGACTTGTACAATGAGCAGTTCTTC.

The chain links TRBV7-2 to TRBJ2-2; D remains ambiguous. The V gene's germline CDR1 is SGHTA and CDR2 FQGNSA. This CDR3 contains 16 residues. Trimming took off 0 bases at V and 6 bases at J, with 14 bases between the two ends. The CDR3 loop is CASSLAGVGAAGELFF. Here the CDR3 DNA reads TGTGCCAGCAGCTTAGCTGGCGTGGGTGCGGCCGGGGAGCTGTTTTTT.

This chain links TRBV6-6 with TRBJ2-7, with TRBD1 matching over 7 bases. The CDR3 spans 16 residues. The ends lost 2 bases at V and 2 bases at J; junction bases unmatched: 9. Germline CDR1 MNHNY, CDR2 SVGAGI (reference sequence). The CDR3 loop is CASSYRGGGSPYEQYF. DNA for the CDR3: TGTGCCAGCAGTTACCGAGGGGGCGGGTCCCCCTACGAGCAGTACTTC.

The chain employs TRBV28 and TRBJ1-5; D gene ambiguous. The CDR3 runs to 16 residues. V gave up 4 bases and J gave up 5 bases, with 18 bases separating them. Germline assignment: CDR1 MDHEN and CDR2 SYDVKM. CDR3 in DNA: TGTGCCAGCAGTTATCCCGACGAGGGTAAGGATCAGCCCCAGCATTTT. The encoded protein is CASSYPDEGKDQPQHF.

The J gene is TRBJ2-2, the V gene TRBV27; D may be TRBD1 (6 bases). This CDR3 has 15 amino acids. CDR1 is MNHEY, CDR2 SMNVEV, per germline (reference sequence). V was pared by 3 bases and J by 6 bases, with 14 bases between. Written as DNA, the CDR3 is TGTGCCAGCAGTTTCGCTGGGACATCCCCCGGGGAGCTGTTTTTT. Translating gives CASSFAGTSPGELFF.

The chain recombines TRBV28 with TRBJ1-5, with TRBD1 matching over 7 bases. Germline V lookup: CDR1 MDHEN, CDR2 SYDVKM. Trimming cost V 2 bases and J 3 bases; bases outside gene matches: 7. The CDR3 runs 16 residues. The CDR3 region has the DNA TGTGCCAGCAGTTTAAGTACGGGACAGCTCAATCAGCCCCAGCATTTT. It encodes CASSLSTGQLNQPQHF.

This rearrangement joins TRBV5-5 to TRBJ2-1, with 10 bases aligning to TRBD2. The CDR3 extends over 15 amino acids. In germline, CDR1 is SGHKS, CDR2 YYEKEE (reference sequence). V shed 4 bases, J shed 6 bases, and the junction held 7 bases outside the gene matches. CDR3 residues: CASSHTSGISNEQFF. The CDR3 DNA follows: TGTGCCAGCAGCCACACTAGCGGGATATCCAATGAGCAGTTCTTC.